A single sample is the source of the 28 T cell receptor beta chains below, sequenced in a study of vaccination and CD4 T cells after COVID-19. No cognate antigen is known for these TCRs. CD4+ T cells that had been cultured provided DNA sequenced with the Oncomine TCR Beta short-read assay. TCRdb reprocessed the PCR reads via MiXCR and lists one record per CDR3 protein. Of approximately 17,000 distinct CDR3 sequences listed, around 50% are singletons. Indicated time point: late sampling 161 to 241 days after vaccination in a few convalescent patients. Treatment here: approximately nine-day PBMC culture with coronavirus spike peptide pools or control peptides (ViraFEST assay). Material: CD4+ T cells from blood, cultured in vitro, obtained about 7 months after SARS-CoV-2 vaccination. The receptors originated from a human donor who had recovered from COVID-19.

This chain uses TRBV11-2 with TRBJ1-6; no clear D gene. The CDR3 sequence is 15 residues long. Between the trimmed V and J ends, which lost 7 bases and 9 bases, there was a span of 19 bases. Germline values: CDR1 SGHAT, CDR2 FQNNGV. The DNA of the CDR3 is TGTGCCAGCACCGAATTAGGCTTCGGCGGTTCACCCCTCCACTTT. Translated: CASTELGFGGSPLHF.

This chain links TRBV6-1 with TRBJ2-7; possibly TRBD1 for D (5 bases). V lost 5 bases and J 0 bases, leaving 11 bases between the germline ends. The CDR3 extends over 14 amino acids. Per the germline V gene, CDR1 is MNHNS and CDR2 is SASEGT. The CDR3 loop is CASSTGIYSYEQYF. The CDR3 bases are TGTGCCAGCAGTACAGGTATATACTCCTACGAGCAGTACTTC.

J is TRBJ1-6 and V is TRBV2; 7 bases map to TRBD1. V lost 6 bases, J lost 6 bases, and 8 bases stayed unmatched. The CDR3 consists of 15 residues. CDR1 is SNHLY and CDR2 is FYNNEI in the germline V gene. CDR3 amino acids: CASRGDRAGNSPLHF. The CDR3 region has the DNA TGTGCCAGCAGGGGAGACAGGGCTGGTAATTCACCCCTCCACTTT. The full variable domain, completed using reference TRBV2 and TRBJ1-6, is EPEVTQTPSHQVTQMGQEVILRCVPISNHLYFYWYRQILGQKVEFLVSFYNNEISEKSEIFDDQFSVERPDGSNFTLKIRSTKLEDSAMYFCASRGDRAGNSPLHFGNGTRLTVT.

This clonotype was counted a few times. The chain employs TRBV6-5 and TRBJ2-1, with TRBD2 matching 13 bases. Germline V gives CDR1 MNHEY, CDR2 SVGAGI. The CDR3 spans 18 residues. Trimming removed 0 bases from V and 5 bases from J; junction bases left unmatched: 7. As DNA, the CDR3 is TGTGCCAGCAGTTACTCGATTCCGGGACTAGCGGGAAACAATGAGCAGTTCTTC. Translated, it gives CASSYSIPGLAGNNEQFF.

V and J are TRBV6-4 and TRBJ1-1, with TRBD1 as a possible D gene (5 bases). CDR1 and CDR2 from the germline V gene are MRHNA and SNTAGT. The CDR3 has 13 amino acids. Trimming removed 5 bases from V and 0 bases from J, with 7 bases in between. In nucleotides, the CDR3 is TGTGCCAGCAGTTGGGACGTGAACACTGAAGCTTTCTTT. Translation: CASSWDVNTEAFF.

This rearrangement joins TRBV7-2 to TRBJ1-5, with no clear D. Germline lookup yields CDR1 SGHTA and CDR2 FQGNSA. The CDR3 runs 14 residues. The V and J ends lost 1 base and 5 bases respectively, with 9 bases between them. CDR3 nucleotides: TGTGCCAGCAGCTTAGTGTGGGCCGATCAGCCCCAGCATTTT. It specifies CASSLVWADQPQHF.

V is TRBV7-3 and J is TRBJ2-3; possible D gene TRBD1, 5 bases. V lost 2 bases to trimming and J lost 3 bases, with 15 bases between them. The CDR3 is 16 amino acids. Looked up from germline, CDR1 is SGHTA and CDR2 is FQGTGA. Here the CDR3 reads CASSLSGASGTDTQYF. The CDR3 region has the DNA TGTGCCAGCAGCTTATCTGGGGCGAGTGGAACAGATACGCAGTATTTT.

The rearrangement joins TRBV9 to TRBJ2-1; 8 bases match TRBD2. The CDR3 extends over 15 amino acids. CDR1 and CDR2 from the germline V gene are SGDLS and YYNGEE. J was trimmed by 3 bases and V by 0 bases; bases with no gene match: 2. CDR3 sequence (DNA): TGTGCCAGCAGCGTAGGAGCGGGAGACTACAATGAGCAGTTCTTC. Its translation is CASSVGAGDYNEQFF.

The chain combines TRBV6-2 or TRBV6-3 with TRBJ2-7; a possible D gene is TRBD1 (5 bases). In germline, CDR1 is MNHEY, CDR2 SVGEGT. This CDR3 is 12 amino acids long. Trimming shortened V by 8 bases and J by 0 bases, and 8 bases separated the two germline ends. CDR3 in amino acids: CASLDSSYEQYF. Here the CDR3 DNA reads TGTGCCAGCCTAGACAGCTCCTACGAGCAGTACTTC.

The rearrangement uses TRBV27 and TRBJ1-1, with TRBD1 identical over 9 bases. Germline trimming cut 6 bases from V and 3 bases from J; bases unmatched to any gene: 11. The CDR3 is 16 amino acids. Germline assignment: CDR1 MNHEY and CDR2 SMNVEV (reference sequence). CDR3 protein: CASSLLPGQGDTEAFF. CDR3 coding DNA: TGTGCCAGCAGCCTCCTACCGGGACAGGGAGACACTGAAGCTTTCTTT.

The J gene is TRBJ2-6, the V gene TRBV19; a possible D gene is TRBD1 (5 bases). CDR3 length: 13 amino acids. Germline V gene data show CDR1 as LNHDA and CDR2 as SQIVND (reference sequence). Between the trimmed V and J ends, which lost 10 bases and 0 bases, there was a span of 7 bases. The CDR3 sequence: CATGFSGANVLTF. CDR3 nucleotide sequence: TGTGCCACAGGGTTCTCTGGGGCCAACGTCCTGACTTTC.

This clonotype came up once. The J gene is TRBJ2-2, the V gene TRBV7-2, with 8 bases identical to TRBD1. The germline V gene encodes CDR1 SGHTA and CDR2 FQGNSA. The CDR3 is made up of 15 amino acids. V dropped 8 bases and J dropped 7; count of bases not matched to a gene: 12. The CDR3 protein is CASSFAGGVGGELFF. For the CDR3, the DNA is TGTGCCAGCTCGTTTGCAGGGGGCGTTGGCGGGGAGCTGTTTTTT.

V is TRBV2 and J is TRBJ1-2, with TRBD1 matching over 9 bases. The CDR3 length is 16 residues. Germline V gene sequence: CDR1 SNHLY, CDR2 FYNNEI. Trimming took 5 bases from V and 0 from J; bases not matched to a gene: 7. The CDR3: CASSLGQGLANYGYTF. CDR3 bases: TGTGCCAGCAGTCTGGGACAGGGCCTAGCTAACTATGGCTACACCTTC.

V and J are TRBV20-1 and TRBJ2-5; 7 bases agree with TRBD2. From germline, CDR1 is DFQATT and CDR2 SNEGSKA (reference sequence). CDR3 length: 11 amino acids. With 0 bases clipped from V and 9 bases from J, the junction kept 1 base outside the gene matches. DNA for the CDR3: TGCAGTGCTAGAGATCGGGGGGCCCAGTACTTC. Translated: CSARDRGAQYF.

V is TRBV29-1 and J is TRBJ2-3; D perhaps matches TRBD2 (6 bases). Germline values: CDR1 SQVTM, CDR2 ANQGSEA. This CDR3 region has 13 residues. V lost 7 bases, J lost 5 bases, and 16 bases lay in between. CDR3 loop: CSGDSGGVDTQYF. DNA for the CDR3: TGCAGCGGAGATAGCGGAGGGGTAGATACGCAGTATTTT.

The table lists this clonotype with a few counts. The rearrangement uses TRBV20-1 and TRBJ2-7; 9 bases agree with TRBD1. V lost 5 bases to trimming and J lost 5 bases; unmatched junction nucleotides: 10. Germline-derived CDR1 and CDR2 are DFQATT and SNEGSKA (reference sequence). The CDR3 covers 14 residues. CDR3 region: CSAFKGQGLHEQYF. CDR3 in DNA: TGCAGTGCTTTCAAGGGACAGGGTCTCCACGAGCAGTACTTC.

The genes are TRBV5-1 and TRBJ1-6, with a possible D match to TRBD1 (5 bases). The CDR3 extends over 15 amino acids. V lost 0 bases and J lost 7, with 11 bases in between. CDR1 and CDR2 from the germline V gene are SGHRS and YFSETQ. The chain's CDR3 is CASSLEGTRNSPLHF. The CDR3 coding sequence is TGCGCCAGCAGCTTGGAAGGGACGAGAAATTCACCCCTCCACTTT.

The chain employs TRBV6-1 and TRBJ1-1, with a weak D call TRBD1 (6 bases). Trimming cost V 7 bases and J 1 base, with 19 bases left between them. Per the germline V gene, CDR1 is MNHNS and CDR2 is SASEGT. This CDR3 comprises 16 residues. CDR3 sequence reads: CASTSSEGGANTEAFF. The CDR3 coding sequence is TGTGCCAGCACCTCTTCGGAGGGGGGCGCGAACACTGAAGCTTTCTTT.

V is TRBV7-9 and J is TRBJ2-3; 7 nucleotides agree with TRBD1. The CDR3 is made up of 16 amino acids. Germline values: CDR1 SEHNR, CDR2 FQNEAQ (reference sequence). J was trimmed by 0 bases and V by 4 bases; bases with no gene match: 7. CDR3 amino acids: CASSSGPTGSTDTQYF. CDR3 bases: TGTGCCAGCAGCTCGGGACCGACAGGGAGCACAGATACGCAGTATTTT.

The rearrangement uses TRBV20-1 and TRBJ2-5; D tentatively reads TRBD1 or TRBD2 (8 bases each). Trimming removed 5 bases at V and 4 bases at J, with 17 bases between. CDR1 DFQATT and CDR2 SNEGSKA come from the germline V gene (reference sequence). There are 14 residues in the CDR3. The CDR3 nucleotides are TGCAGTGCTGGGACAGGAACTAGCGGAGAGACCCAGTACTTC. It codes for CSAGTGTSGETQYF.

In this sample, this clonotype turned up a few times. The V gene is TRBV29-1, the J gene TRBJ1-2; no firm D call. Trimming pared 3 bases from V and 8 bases from J, leaving 4 bases between. This CDR3 has 9 residues. The germline V gene encodes CDR1 SQVTM and CDR2 ANQGSEA. DNA for the CDR3: TGCAGCGTTGATAGAGGCTACACCTTC. It yields the protein CSVDRGYTF.

The gene calls are TRBV19 and TRBJ1-2; 7 nucleotides align to TRBD1. V was pared by 8 bases and J by 0 bases, with 12 bases of the junction left unmatched. This CDR3 spans 16 amino acids. Germline V gene lookup returns CDR1 LNHDA and CDR2 SQIVND (reference sequence). CDR3 bases: TGTGCCAGTCTCCGGGACAGCCGAGCAGCTAACTATGGCTACACCTTC. Its translation: CASLRDSRAANYGYTF.

There are a few counts of this clonotype. The chain has TRBV6-1 and TRBJ1-6; possibly TRBD1 for D (5 bases). Germline lookup yields CDR1 MNHNS and CDR2 SASEGT. This CDR3 is 13 amino acids long. V was cut by 6 bases and J by 13 bases, with 16 bases left in between. The CDR3 reads CASSRRGLYPLHF. CDR3 in DNA: TGTGCCAGCAGCCGCCGGGGCCTCTATCCCCTCCACTTT.

The chain combines TRBV5-4 with TRBJ2-5; TRBD2 aligns across 7 bases. From germline, CDR1 is SGHNT and CDR2 YYREEE (reference sequence). V shed 3 bases and J 4 bases; nucleotides not matched to a gene: 12. This CDR3 has 16 amino acids. The CDR3 protein is CASSSRFDQRGETQYF. DNA for the CDR3: TGTGCCAGCAGCTCCCGCTTCGACCAGCGGGGAGAGACCCAGTACTTC.

The chain employs TRBV2 and TRBJ1-2; no definite D call. Germline loops: CDR1 SNHLY, CDR2 FYNNEI. V was shortened by 6 bases and J by 3 bases, with 11 bases between the two germline ends. The CDR3 runs to 13 residues. CDR3 in DNA: TGTGCCAGCAGGGACCTTCCGGACTATGGCTACACCTTC. It encodes CASRDLPDYGYTF.

This clonotype is a singleton in its sample. This CDR3 reads CASSGGRPTTDTQYF. The CDR3 bases are TGTGCCAGCAGTGGGGGCAGGCCGACCACAGATACGCAGTATTTT. This chain connects TRBV2 to TRBJ2-3, with D tentatively TRBD1 (5 bases). Germline loops: CDR1 SNHLY, CDR2 FYNNEI. Trimming left V 4 bases short and J 2 bases short, with 13 bases between. The CDR3 length is 15 residues.

The rearrangement uses TRBV4-1 and TRBJ2-5; D gene uncertain. Germline-derived CDR1 and CDR2 are MGHRA and YSYEKL. CDR3 length: 14 residues. V was trimmed by 1 base and J by 3 bases, leaving 9 bases between them. In DNA form, the CDR3 reads TGCGCCAGCAGCCAAGGAGGAAGTAAAGAGACCCAGTACTTC. This codes for CASSQGGSKETQYF.

The CDR3 is CASSYSGQGYEQYF. CDR3 DNA sequence: TGTGCCAGCAGCTATAGCGGTCAGGGCTACGAGCAGTACTTC. The J gene is TRBJ2-7, the V gene TRBV11-1; tentative D call: TRBD2 (6 bases). CDR1 is SGHAT, CDR2 FQDESV, per germline (reference sequence). This CDR3 has 14 residues. V shed 4 bases and J shed 3 bases, with 13 bases lying between them.